This entry concerns a single TCR beta chain. What this receptor recognizes is not known. No per-base quality is available; no much larger clone lies one base away. The data belong to a study of response to subunit inactivated influenza vaccine listed by TCRdb under 2018. At the level of the whole study: Deep quantitative profiling of the T cell receptor repertoire was used in the study to follow responses to a trivalent subunit inactivated influenza vaccine.

In the germline V gene, CDR1 corresponds to MNHNS and CDR2 to SASEGT. Trimming costs V 0 bases and J 5 bases, and their ends lie 8 bases apart. The CDR3 runs 13 amino acids, cysteine and phenylalanine included. Only the CDR3 portion is preserved as DNA: 39 bases, with reading frame beginning at the first base. The library was built by means of RT-PCR. These reads were obtained on an Illumina HiSeq 2500. TCRdb reanalyzed the raw reads on its own, using fastp at Q25 for trimming and MiXCR for clone calling, and kept in-frame beta chains. One record per CDR3 amino acid sequence lists the most common genes and DNA. The sample records fewer than 550,000 distinct CDR3 sequences, approximately 24% of which are singletons. Of the sample, around 2% is held by the ten largest clones. Here is what the overall study found, with its caveats: The authors proposed that each seasonal influenza vaccination may bring in only a limited number of new T cells.

This receptor was taken from a man aged 45-60 years who received an inactivated influenza vaccine. Donor details come from another sample of the same person, matched by shared clones. The material sequenced was CD4+ T cells sorted from PBMCs, taken 4 to 6 days after vaccination. The sequence links TRBV6-1 to TRBJ2-7, with TRBD1 perhaps the D gene, on 5 matching bases. The DNA is as follows: TGTGCCAGCAGTGAAGCAAGGGGAAACGAGCAGTACTTC. Its protein reads: CASSEARGNEQYF.